This record covers a single T cell receptor beta chain. The target antigen is unknown. The sample providers were healthy Caucasian people from Russia, aged roughly 6 to 90. Every participating donor contributed 7.5 to 10 milliliters of peripheral blood through a draw. Each sample had at least 6.5 million PBMCs isolated. The data derive from a study of blood T cells in healthy people across ages. Together with a sample-barcoded 5' primer, a J-beta primer mix was included in a second PCR lasting about 7 to 11 cycles. TCRdb independently ran MiXCR on the 5' RACE reads; one entry per CDR3 protein. Among around 1,500,000 distinct CDR3 sequences listed, 28% were seen once. The CDR3 covers 18 residues. Looked up from germline, CDR1 is LNHNV and CDR2 is YYDKDF (reference sequence). J was trimmed by 2 bases and V by 4 bases; bases with no gene match: 12. Study observations and caveats: The recorded TCR beta diversity per million T cells decreased in a roughly linear manner with age.

The sequence was collected from a woman in her twenties or thirties in good health. This chain joins TRBV15 and TRBJ1-5; the match to TRBD1 covers 9 bases. The sample taken for sequencing was blood. The CDR3 DNA follows: TGTGCCACCAGCACACCAAGTAGGGACAGGGAGCGCAATCAGCCCCAGCATTTT. It is translated as CATSTPSRDRERNQPQHF. Full variable domain (missing parts from reference TRBV15 and TRBJ1-5): DAMVIQNPRYQVTQFGKPVTLSCSQTLNHNVMYWYQQKSSQAPKLLFHYYDKDFNNEADTPDNFQSRRPNTSFCFLDIRSPGLGDTAMYLCATSTPSRDRERNQPQHFGDGTRLSIL.